These 5 T cell receptor beta chains came from one sample sequenced in a study of PD-1 blockade in classical Hodgkin lymphoma (dated by TCRdb to 2018 to 2020). The protocol used for the library was the immunoSEQ multiplex PCR assay. TCRdb retrieved this table from immuneACCESS and kept in-frame rearrangements only. Not all clones are present; in checked studies, unresolved V genes account for under half, and no reason is known for the remainder. The sample contains about 60,000 clones, more than 90% of them found a single time. Of the sample, roughly 8% falls within the top ten clones. The time point label of this sample denotes: cycle 4 day 1 (C4D1), after around six weeks of nivolumab. Every trial patient had relapsed following autologous stem cell transplantation, and prior brentuximab vedotin exposure was what differed among cohorts A, B and C. The starting material was peripheral blood mononuclear cells (PBMCs), obtained before the fourth cycle of nivolumab. All receptors come from a human donor with classical Hodgkin lymphoma.

The rearrangement joins TRBV7-8 to TRBJ2-5, with 10 bases aligning to TRBD2. This CDR3 is built from 17 residues. Germline values: CDR1 SGHVS, CDR2 FQNEAQ. V shed 2 bases, J shed 0 bases, and the junction held 6 bases outside the gene matches. The CDR3 DNA follows: TGTGCCAGCAGCTTAAGCGGGAGGGCCGGGTACCAAGAGACCCAGTACTTC. Protein sequence: CASSLSGRAGYQETQYF.

The chain has TRBV7-2 and TRBJ2-7, with D possibly matching TRBD2 (6 bases). V was trimmed by 2 bases and J by 4 bases, leaving 18 bases between them. The length of the CDR3 is 16 residues. The germline CDR1 and CDR2 sequences are SGHTA and FQGNSA. The chain's CDR3 is CASSLSSGGVSYEQYF. The CDR3 bases are TGTGCCAGCAGCTTAAGCTCCGGGGGTGTGTCATACGAGCAGTACTTC.

This clone showed up just once. The J gene is TRBJ2-3, the V gene TRBV4-1; possibly TRBD2 for D (6 bases). CDR1 and CDR2 from the germline V gene are MGHRA and YSYEKL. This CDR3 spans 15 amino acids. Trimming took off 6 bases at V and 0 bases at J, with 13 bases between the two ends. CDR3 loop: CASSSPGTSTDTQYF. The CDR3 coding sequence is TGCGCCAGCAGTTCCCCCGGGACTAGCACAGATACGCAGTATTTT.

This clone was recorded only once. This sequence joins TRBV5-1 and TRBJ2-1; 10 bases match TRBD2. Germline loops: CDR1 SGHRS, CDR2 YFSETQ. V shed 1 base, J shed 1 base, and the junction held 2 bases outside the gene matches. This CDR3 region has 16 residues. The CDR3 DNA reads TGCGCCAGCAGCTTGCCTAGCGGGAGTTCCTACAATGAGCAGTTCTTC. Its protein product is CASSLPSGSSYNEQFF.

V is TRBV7-9 and J is TRBJ2-1, with D unclear. CDR3 length: 12 residues. V was cut by 8 bases and J by 3 bases, with 8 bases left in between. CDR1 and CDR2 from the germline V gene are SEHNR and FQNEAQ (reference sequence). The CDR3 DNA reads as TGTGCCAGCTCCTGGGACTACAATGAGCAGTTCTTC. This encodes CASSWDYNEQFF.